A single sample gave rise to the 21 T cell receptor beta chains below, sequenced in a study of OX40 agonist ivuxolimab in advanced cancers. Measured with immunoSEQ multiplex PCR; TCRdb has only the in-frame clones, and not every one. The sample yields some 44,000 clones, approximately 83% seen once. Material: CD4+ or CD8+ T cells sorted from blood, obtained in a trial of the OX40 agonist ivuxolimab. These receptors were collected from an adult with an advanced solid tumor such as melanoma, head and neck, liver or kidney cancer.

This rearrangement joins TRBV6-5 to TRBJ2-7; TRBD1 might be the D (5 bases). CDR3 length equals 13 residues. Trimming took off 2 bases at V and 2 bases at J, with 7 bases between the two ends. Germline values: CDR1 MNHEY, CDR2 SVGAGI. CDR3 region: CASSYQGPYEQYF. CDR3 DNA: TGTGCCAGCAGTTACCAGGGTCCCTACGAGCAGTACTTC.

The chain's CDR3 is CASSLAKRPPNYGYTF. For the CDR3, the DNA is TGTGCCAGCAGCTTGGCAAAACGACCGCCCAACTATGGCTACACCTTC. The J gene is TRBJ1-2, the V gene TRBV5-6; D unclear. The CDR3 contains 16 residues. Trimming took 0 bases from V and 2 from J, leaving 14 bases between them. Germline V gene data show CDR1 as SGHDT and CDR2 as YYEEEE.

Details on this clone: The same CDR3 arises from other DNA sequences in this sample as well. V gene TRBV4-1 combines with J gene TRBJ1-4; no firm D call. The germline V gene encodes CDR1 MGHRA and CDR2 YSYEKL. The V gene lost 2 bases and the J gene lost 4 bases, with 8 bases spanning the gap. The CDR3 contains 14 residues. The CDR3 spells CASSQTALNEKLFF. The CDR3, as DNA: TGCGCCAGCAGCCAAACCGCTCTTAATGAAAAACTGTTTTTT.

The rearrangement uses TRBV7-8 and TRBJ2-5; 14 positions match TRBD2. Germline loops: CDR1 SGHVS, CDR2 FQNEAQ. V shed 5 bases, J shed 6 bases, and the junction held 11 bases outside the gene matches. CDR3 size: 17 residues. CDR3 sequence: CASSQVGLAGDGKTQYF. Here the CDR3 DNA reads TGTGCCAGCAGCCAAGTGGGACTAGCGGGGGATGGGAAGACCCAGTACTTC.

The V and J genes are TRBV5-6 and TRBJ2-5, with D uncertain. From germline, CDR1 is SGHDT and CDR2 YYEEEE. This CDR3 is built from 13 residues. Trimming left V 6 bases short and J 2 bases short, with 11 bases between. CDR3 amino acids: CASKKDTQETQYF. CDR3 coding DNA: TGTGCCAGCAAAAAAGACACACAAGAGACCCAGTACTTC.

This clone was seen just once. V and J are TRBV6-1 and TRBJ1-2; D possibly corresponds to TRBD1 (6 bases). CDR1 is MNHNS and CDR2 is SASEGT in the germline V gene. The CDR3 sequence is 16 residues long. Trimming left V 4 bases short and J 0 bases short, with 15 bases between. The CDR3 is CASSVGQIGANYGYTF. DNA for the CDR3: TGTGCCAGCAGTGTCGGACAGATAGGCGCTAACTATGGCTACACCTTC.

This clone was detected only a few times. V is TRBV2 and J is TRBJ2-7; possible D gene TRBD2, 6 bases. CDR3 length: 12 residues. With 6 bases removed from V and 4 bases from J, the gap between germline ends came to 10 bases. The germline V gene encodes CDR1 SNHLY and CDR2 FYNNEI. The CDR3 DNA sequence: TGTGCCAGCAGCGGGACTGATTACGAGCAGTACTTC. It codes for CASSGTDYEQYF.

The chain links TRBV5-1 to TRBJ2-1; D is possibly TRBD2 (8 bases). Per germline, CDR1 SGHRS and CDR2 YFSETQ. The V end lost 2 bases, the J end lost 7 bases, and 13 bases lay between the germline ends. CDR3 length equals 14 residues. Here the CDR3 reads CASSLGGGRNEQFF. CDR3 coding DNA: TGCGCCAGCAGCTTAGGGGGCGGGAGGAATGAGCAGTTCTTC.

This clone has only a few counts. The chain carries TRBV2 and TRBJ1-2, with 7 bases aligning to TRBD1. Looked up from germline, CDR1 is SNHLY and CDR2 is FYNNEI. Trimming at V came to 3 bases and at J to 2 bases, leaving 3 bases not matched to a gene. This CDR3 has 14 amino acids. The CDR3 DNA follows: TGTGCCAGCAGTGACCCAGGGGGAAACTATGGCTACACCTTC. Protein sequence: CASSDPGGNYGYTF.

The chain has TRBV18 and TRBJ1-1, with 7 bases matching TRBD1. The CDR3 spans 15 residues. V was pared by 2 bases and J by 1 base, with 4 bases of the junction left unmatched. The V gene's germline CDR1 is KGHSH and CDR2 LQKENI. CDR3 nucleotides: TGTGCCAGCTCACCAGAGACAGGGCGGAACACTGAAGCTTTCTTT. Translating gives CASSPETGRNTEAFF.

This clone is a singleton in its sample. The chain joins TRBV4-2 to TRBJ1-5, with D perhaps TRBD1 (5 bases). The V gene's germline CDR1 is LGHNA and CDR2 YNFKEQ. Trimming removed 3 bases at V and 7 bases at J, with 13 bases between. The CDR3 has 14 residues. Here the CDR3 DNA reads TGTGCCAGCAGCCAGGGGACGGAAGACCAGCCCCAGCATTTT. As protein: CASSQGTEDQPQHF.

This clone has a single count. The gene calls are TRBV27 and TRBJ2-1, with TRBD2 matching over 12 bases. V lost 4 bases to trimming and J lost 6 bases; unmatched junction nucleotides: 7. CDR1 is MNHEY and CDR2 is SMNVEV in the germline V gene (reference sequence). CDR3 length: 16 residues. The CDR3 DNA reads TGTGCCAGCAGTTCCCCTAGCGGGAGGGCCCTCAATGAGCAGTTCTTC. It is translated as CASSSPSGRALNEQFF.

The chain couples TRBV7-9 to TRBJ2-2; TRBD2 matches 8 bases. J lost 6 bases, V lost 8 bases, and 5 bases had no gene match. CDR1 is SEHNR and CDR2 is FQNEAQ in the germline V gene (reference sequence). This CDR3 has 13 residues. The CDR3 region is CASPAGGAGELFF. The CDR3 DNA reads TGTGCCAGCCCCGCGGGGGGTGCCGGGGAGCTGTTTTTT.

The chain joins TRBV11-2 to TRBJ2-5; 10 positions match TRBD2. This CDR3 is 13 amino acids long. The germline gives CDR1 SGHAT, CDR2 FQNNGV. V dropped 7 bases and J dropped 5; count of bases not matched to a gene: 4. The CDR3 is CASKLAGDETQYF. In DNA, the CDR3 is TGTGCCAGCAAGCTAGCGGGGGACGAGACCCAGTACTTC.

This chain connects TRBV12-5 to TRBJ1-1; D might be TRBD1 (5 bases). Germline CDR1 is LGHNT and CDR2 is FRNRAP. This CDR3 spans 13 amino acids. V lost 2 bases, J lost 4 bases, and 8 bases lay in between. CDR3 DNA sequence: TGTGCTAGTGGTTTGACGGGGGGCACTGAAGCTTTCTTT. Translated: CASGLTGGTEAFF.

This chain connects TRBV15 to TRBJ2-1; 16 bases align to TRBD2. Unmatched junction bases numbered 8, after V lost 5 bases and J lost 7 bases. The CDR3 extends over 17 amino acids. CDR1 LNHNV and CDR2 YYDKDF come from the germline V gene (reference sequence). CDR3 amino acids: CATSSLGTSGRENEQFF. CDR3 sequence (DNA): TGTGCCACCAGCTCCTTAGGGACTAGCGGGAGGGAGAATGAGCAGTTCTTC.

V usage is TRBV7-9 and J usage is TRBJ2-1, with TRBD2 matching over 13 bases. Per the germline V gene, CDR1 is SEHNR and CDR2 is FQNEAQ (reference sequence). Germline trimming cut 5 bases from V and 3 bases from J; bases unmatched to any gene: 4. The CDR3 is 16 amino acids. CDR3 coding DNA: TGTGCCAGCAGCCAAAGGACTAGCGGGAGCTACAATGAGCAGTTCTTC. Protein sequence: CASSQRTSGSYNEQFF.

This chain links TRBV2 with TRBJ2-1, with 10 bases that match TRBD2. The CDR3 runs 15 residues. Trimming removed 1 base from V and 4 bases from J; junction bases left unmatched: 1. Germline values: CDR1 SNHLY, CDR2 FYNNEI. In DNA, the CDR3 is TGTGCCAGCAGTGAAGAGCGGGGGGGTTACAATGAGCAGTTCTTC. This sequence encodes CASSEERGGYNEQFF.

CDR3 sequence: CASRGQGDSPLHF. The CDR3 nucleotides read TGTGCCAGCAGAGGACAGGGTGATTCACCCCTCCACTTT. The V gene is TRBV7-2, the J gene TRBJ1-6; 8 bases align to TRBD1. CDR3 length: 13 amino acids. The V segment lost 6 bases and the J segment 8 bases; nucleotides outside the gene matches: 3. Germline V gene lookup returns CDR1 SGHTA and CDR2 FQGNSA.

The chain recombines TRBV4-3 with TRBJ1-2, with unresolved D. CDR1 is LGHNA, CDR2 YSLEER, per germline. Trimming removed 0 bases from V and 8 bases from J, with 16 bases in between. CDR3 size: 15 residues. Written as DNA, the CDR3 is TGCGCCAGCAGCCAAGATACTTGGCCGGGTGGGGGCTACACCTTC. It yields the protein CASSQDTWPGGGYTF.

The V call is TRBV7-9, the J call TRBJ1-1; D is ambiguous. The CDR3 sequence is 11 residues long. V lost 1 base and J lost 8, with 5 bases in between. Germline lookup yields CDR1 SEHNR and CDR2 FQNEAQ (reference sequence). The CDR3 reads CASSLEREAFF. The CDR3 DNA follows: TGTGCCAGCAGCTTAGAGAGGGAAGCTTTCTTT.